A selection of T cell receptor beta chains follows, all from one sample in a study of cytomegalovirus exposure and HLA in healthy donors. Only in-frame clones appear in the TCRdb table, and some are missing; sequencing was by immunoSEQ multiplex PCR. The repertoire holds about 180,000 clones, with around 77% as singletons. The sample taken for sequencing was PBMCs. These receptors were collected from a man aged 60 to 75 in good health and CMV-seronegative. CDR3s include the opening cysteine and the closing phenylalanine or tryptophan. D genes are given only for firm matches. A clone size is listed for some rows: how often the clone was seen (once, few, many), or a class if it is expanded.

>TRBD1|TRBV5-6|.|TRBJ2-5
TGTGCCAGCAGCAGAGGACAGGGTTTTGAAGAGACCCAGTACTTC
CASSRGQGFEETQYF
>.|TRBV30|.|TRBJ2-7
TGTGCGGGGACAATGGTAACGGCGTCTGGCGAGCAGTACTTC
CAGTMVTASGEQYF
>.|TRBV28|.|TRBJ1-2
TGTGCCAGCAGTTTTAAGTTCCCCGGGGGCTACACCTTC
CASSFKFPGGYTF
>.|TRBV21-1|.|TRBJ2-1
TGTGCCAGCAGCAAAATGACTTACGCACCTCATTACAATGAGCAGTTCTTC
CASSKMTYAPHYNEQFF
>TRBD2|TRBV5-5|.|TRBJ2-7
TGTGCCAGCAGCTTGGAACTAGCGGGGGCCTACGAGCAGTACTTC
CASSLELAGAYEQYF
>TRBD2|TRBV2|.|TRBJ2-1
TGTGCCAGCAGTGAAGCGCTAGCGGGAGGATACAATGAGCAGTTCTTC
CASSEALAGGYNEQFF
>TRBD1|TRBV5-1|once|TRBJ1-1
TGCGCCAGCAGCTTTTCCTCCCCCGACAGGGTTGTTCGGGGGACTGAAGCTTTCTTT
CASSFSSPDRVVRGTEAFF
>.|TRBV10-1|.|TRBJ1-1
TGCGCCAGCAGTGAGAGGACAGTCGCTGAAGCTTTCTTT
CASSERTVAEAFF
>TRBD1|TRBV28|few|TRBJ1-4
TGTGCCAGCAGGACCGACAGGGGAGATAATGAAAAACTGTTTTTT
CASRTDRGDNEKLFF
>.|TRBV9|once|TRBJ1-1
TGTGCCAGCAGTGGAGTTTTGATGGACATGAACACTGAAGCTTTCTTT
CASSGVLMDMNTEAFF
>TRBD1|TRBV6-6|.|TRBJ1-2
TGTGCCAGCAGTTTAGGACAGGCCATTAACTATGGCTACACCTTC
CASSLGQAINYGYTF
>TRBD1|TRBV7-2|.|TRBJ2-1
TGTGCCAGCAGCTTAGGGCCCGGACAGGGGTTCAATGAGCAGTTCTTC
CASSLGPGQGFNEQFF
>TRBD1|TRBV15|.|TRBJ2-1
TGTGCCACAGAGGGACAGGGGGCCTATGAGCAGTTCTTC
CATEGQGAYEQFF
>.|TRBV7-9|.|TRBJ1-1
TGTGCCAGCAGCTTGGGCTCCGAAGCTTTCTTT
CASSLGSEAFF
>.|TRBV5-1|.|TRBJ1-4
TGCGCCAGCAGCCCAGACCCAAACGGGAAACTGTTTTTT
CASSPDPNGKLFF
>TRBD1|TRBV2|few|TRBJ1-6
TGTGCCAGCAGGGGACAGGGAAATAATTCACCCCTCCACTTT
CASRGQGNNSPLHF
>TRBD2|TRBV4-3|.|TRBJ2-3
TGCGCCAGCAGCCACGCGGGAGGCACAGATACGCAGTATTTT
CASSHAGGTDTQYF
>.|TRBV2|.|TRBJ2-2
TGTGCCAGCACGAGACAGGAACAGAACACCGGGGAGCTGTTTTTT
CASTRQEQNTGELFF